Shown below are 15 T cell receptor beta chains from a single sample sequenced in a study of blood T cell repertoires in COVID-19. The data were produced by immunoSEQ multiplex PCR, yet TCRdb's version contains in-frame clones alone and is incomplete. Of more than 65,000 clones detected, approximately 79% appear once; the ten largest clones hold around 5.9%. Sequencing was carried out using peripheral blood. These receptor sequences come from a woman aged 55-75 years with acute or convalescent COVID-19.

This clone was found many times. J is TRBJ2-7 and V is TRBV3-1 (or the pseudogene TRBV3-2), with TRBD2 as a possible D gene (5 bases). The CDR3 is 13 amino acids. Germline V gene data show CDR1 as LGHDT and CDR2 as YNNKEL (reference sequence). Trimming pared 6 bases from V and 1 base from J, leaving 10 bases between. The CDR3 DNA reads TGTGCCAGCAGTCCCGGGGATTCCTACGAGCAGTACTTC. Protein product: CASSPGDSYEQYF.

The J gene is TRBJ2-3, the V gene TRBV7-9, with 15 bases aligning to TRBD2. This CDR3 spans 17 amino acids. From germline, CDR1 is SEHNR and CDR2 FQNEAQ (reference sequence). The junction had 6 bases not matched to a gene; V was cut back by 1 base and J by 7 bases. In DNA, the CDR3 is TGTGCCAGCAGCTTAGAGCCGGGACTAGCGGGGGGAAATACGCAGTATTTT. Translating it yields CASSLEPGLAGGNTQYF.

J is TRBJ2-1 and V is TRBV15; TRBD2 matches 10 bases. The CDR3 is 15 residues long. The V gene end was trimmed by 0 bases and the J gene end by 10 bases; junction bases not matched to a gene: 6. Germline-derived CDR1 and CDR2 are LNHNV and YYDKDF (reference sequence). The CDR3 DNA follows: TGTGCCACCAGCAGAGAACTAGCGGGGTCGGGGGAGCAGTTCTTC. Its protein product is CATSRELAGSGEQFF.

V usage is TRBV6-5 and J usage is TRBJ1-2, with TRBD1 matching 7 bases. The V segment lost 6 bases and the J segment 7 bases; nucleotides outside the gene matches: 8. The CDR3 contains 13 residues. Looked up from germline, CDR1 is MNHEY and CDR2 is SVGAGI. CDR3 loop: CASRPGGASGYTF. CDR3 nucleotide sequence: TGTGCCAGCAGGCCAGGGGGAGCTAGTGGCTACACCTTC.

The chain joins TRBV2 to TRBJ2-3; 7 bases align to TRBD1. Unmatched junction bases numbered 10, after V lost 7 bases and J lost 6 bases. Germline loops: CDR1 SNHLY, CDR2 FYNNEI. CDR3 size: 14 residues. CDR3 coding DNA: TGTGCCAGCAAATTCAACAGGGGTATTGATACGCAGTATTTT. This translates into CASKFNRGIDTQYF.

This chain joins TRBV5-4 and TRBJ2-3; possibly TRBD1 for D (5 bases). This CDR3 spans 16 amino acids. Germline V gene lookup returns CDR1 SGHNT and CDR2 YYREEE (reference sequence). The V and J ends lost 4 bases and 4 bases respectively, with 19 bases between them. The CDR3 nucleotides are TGTGCCAGCAGCCCACCACAAAGACAGCCCGCAGATACGCAGTATTTT. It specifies CASSPPQRQPADTQYF.

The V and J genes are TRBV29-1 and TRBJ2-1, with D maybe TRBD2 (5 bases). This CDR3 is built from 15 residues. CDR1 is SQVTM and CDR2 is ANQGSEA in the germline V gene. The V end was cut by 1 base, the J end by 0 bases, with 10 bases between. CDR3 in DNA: TGCAGCGTTGAAGGGGTAGGGAGCTCCTACAATGAGCAGTTCTTC. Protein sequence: CSVEGVGSSYNEQFF.

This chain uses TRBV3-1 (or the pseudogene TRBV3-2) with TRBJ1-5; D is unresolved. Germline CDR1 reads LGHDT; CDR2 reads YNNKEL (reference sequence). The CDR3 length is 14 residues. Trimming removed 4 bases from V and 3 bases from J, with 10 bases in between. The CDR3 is CASSPPDYNQPQHF. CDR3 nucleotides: TGTGCCAGCAGCCCGCCGGACTACAATCAGCCCCAGCATTTT.

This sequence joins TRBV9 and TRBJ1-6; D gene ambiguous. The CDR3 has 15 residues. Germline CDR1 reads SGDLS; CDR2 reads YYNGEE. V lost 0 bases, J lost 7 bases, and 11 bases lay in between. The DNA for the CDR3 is TGTGCCAGCAGCGTAGATGGAGGATCGAATTCACCCCTCCACTTT. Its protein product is CASSVDGGSNSPLHF.

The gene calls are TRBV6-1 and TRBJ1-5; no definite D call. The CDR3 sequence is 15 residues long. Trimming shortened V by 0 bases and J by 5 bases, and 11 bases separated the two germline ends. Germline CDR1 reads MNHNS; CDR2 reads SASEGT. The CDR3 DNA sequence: TGTGCCAGCAGTGAAGCGCTTCGGTCTTATCAGCCCCAGCATTTT. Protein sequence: CASSEALRSYQPQHF.

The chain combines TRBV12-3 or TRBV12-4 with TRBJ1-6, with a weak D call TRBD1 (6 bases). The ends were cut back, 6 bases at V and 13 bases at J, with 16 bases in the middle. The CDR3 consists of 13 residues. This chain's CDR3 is CASRISRGRPLHF. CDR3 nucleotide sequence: TGTGCCAGCAGGATCTCCAGGGGCAGGCCCCTCCACTTT.

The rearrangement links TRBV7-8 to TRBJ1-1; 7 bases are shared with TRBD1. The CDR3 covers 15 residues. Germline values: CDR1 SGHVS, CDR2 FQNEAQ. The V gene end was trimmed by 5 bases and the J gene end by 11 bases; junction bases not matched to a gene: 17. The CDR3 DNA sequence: TGTGCCAGCAGCCGAGGGGGGACAGCAGGCGGTCGTGCTTTCTTT. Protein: CASSRGGTAGGRAFF.

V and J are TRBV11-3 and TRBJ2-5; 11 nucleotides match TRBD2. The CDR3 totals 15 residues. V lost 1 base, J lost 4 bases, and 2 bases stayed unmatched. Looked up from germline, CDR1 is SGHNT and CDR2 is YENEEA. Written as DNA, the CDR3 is TGTGCCAGCAGCTTAGGCGGACTAGCGGGAGAGACCCAGTACTTC. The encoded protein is CASSLGGLAGETQYF.

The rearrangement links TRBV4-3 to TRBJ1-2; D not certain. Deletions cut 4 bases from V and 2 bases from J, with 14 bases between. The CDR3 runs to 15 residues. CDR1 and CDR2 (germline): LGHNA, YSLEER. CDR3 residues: CASSPLLGENYGYTF. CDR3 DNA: TGCGCCAGCAGCCCCTTACTCGGTGAAAACTATGGCTACACCTTC.

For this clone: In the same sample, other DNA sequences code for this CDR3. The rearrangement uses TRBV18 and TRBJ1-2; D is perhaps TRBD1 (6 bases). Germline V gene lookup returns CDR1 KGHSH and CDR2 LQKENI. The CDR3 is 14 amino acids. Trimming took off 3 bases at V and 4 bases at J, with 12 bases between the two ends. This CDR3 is CASSPGGGVYGYTF. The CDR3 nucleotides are TGTGCCAGCTCACCGGGAGGGGGTGTCTATGGCTACACCTTC.